The next 21 T cell receptor beta chains were all read from a single sample in a study of T cells in Graves' hyperthyroidism and ophthalmopathy. There were TCR beta CDR3 regions amplified from RNA transcripts. Carried out on the TCR CDR3, a first-round RT-PCR used the HTBI primer set. TCRdb re-analysed the multiplex PCR reads in MiXCR, keeping a single row per CDR3 protein. The repertoire holds 250,000 to 350,000 distinct CDR3 sequences, 15% to 20% seen once, with around a third in the top ten. Sequencing was done on a sample of blood. These receptors were obtained from a man between 25 and 39 years old with Graves' hyperthyroidism.

This clonotype was seen many times. V gene TRBV27 combines with J gene TRBJ2-1, with TRBD2 matching over 12 bases. This CDR3 contains 16 residues. Looked up from germline, CDR1 is MNHEY and CDR2 is SMNVEV (reference sequence). Losses at the gene ends were 5 bases for V and 4 bases for J; bases not matched to a gene: 6. CDR3 nucleotide sequence: TGTGCCAGCAGTCTAGCGGGAGGGCCCCTATACAATGAGCAGTTCTTC. Amino acids: CASSLAGGPLYNEQFF.

This clonotype was counted between two and nine times. V gene TRBV5-6 combines with J gene TRBJ1-1; D ambiguous. Trimming took 4 bases from V and 1 from J, leaving 17 bases between them. Per the germline V gene, CDR1 is SGHDT and CDR2 is YYEEEE. CDR3 length equals 16 residues. CDR3 protein: CASSPPAAGENTEAFF. The CDR3 DNA reads as TGTGCCAGCAGCCCACCAGCGGCAGGAGAGAACACTGAAGCTTTCTTT.

The V call is TRBV2, the J call TRBJ1-2; the D is unclear. Germline-derived CDR1 and CDR2 are SNHLY and FYNNEI. This CDR3 has 11 amino acids. Trimming shortened V by 6 bases and J by 6 bases, and 8 bases separated the two germline ends. This chain's CDR3 is CASSDLDGYTF. The CDR3 DNA sequence: TGTGCCAGCAGCGACTTGGATGGCTACACCTTC.

This clonotype was counted many times. The CDR3, as DNA: TGTGCCAGCAGGCCACAAGAGAACACTGAAGCTTTCTTT. Residues: CASRPQENTEAFF. J is TRBJ1-1 and V is TRBV5-5; no firm D call. The CDR3 spans 13 residues. Trimming removed 5 bases from V and 1 base from J, with 9 bases in between. CDR1 SGHKS and CDR2 YYEKEE come from the germline V gene (reference sequence).

The sample holds many counts of this clonotype. The rearrangement links TRBV20-1 to TRBJ2-3, with D tentatively TRBD1 or TRBD2 (5 bases each). The germline V and J ends were trimmed by 6 bases and 2 bases, with 15 bases remaining between them. This CDR3 is 14 amino acids long. The germline gives CDR1 DFQATT, CDR2 SNEGSKA (reference sequence). The CDR3 sequence: CSAKTPGTTDTQYF. CDR3 DNA: TGCAGTGCCAAAACCCCCGGGACCACAGATACGCAGTATTTT.

This chain connects TRBV5-1 to TRBJ2-6; unclear D gene. Between the trimmed V and J ends, which lost 4 bases and 0 bases, there was a span of 8 bases. The CDR3 runs 15 residues. Germline V gene sequence: CDR1 SGHRS, CDR2 YFSETQ. The CDR3 nucleotides are TGCGCCAGCAGCCCGGAAGGCTCTGGGGCCAACGTCCTGACTTTC. Its translation: CASSPEGSGANVLTF.

The rearrangement uses TRBV28 and TRBJ1-1, with 7 bases fitting TRBD1. The junction had 6 bases not matched to a gene; V was cut back by 6 bases and J by 5 bases. Germline V gene sequence: CDR1 MDHEN, CDR2 SYDVKM. The CDR3 covers 13 residues. For the CDR3, the DNA is TGTGCCAGCAGGACGACAGGGTGGACTGAAGCTTTCTTT. This sequence encodes CASRTTGWTEAFF.

The gene calls are TRBV7-2 and TRBJ2-4, with 7 bases that match TRBD1. This CDR3 region has 20 residues. Germline lookup yields CDR1 SGHTA and CDR2 FQGNSA. Trimming cost V 1 base and J 5 bases; bases outside gene matches: 20. CDR3 DNA sequence: TGTGCCAGCAGCTTAGTTCCGTGGGACCTGCCAAGCCAGGGGGAAAACATTCAGTACTTC. It yields the protein CASSLVPWDLPSQGENIQYF.

The chain employs TRBV11-3 and TRBJ1-6; perhaps TRBD1 as D (5 bases). Germline CDR1 reads SGHNT; CDR2 reads YENEEA. This CDR3 comprises 17 residues. Trimming left V 5 bases short and J 6 bases short, with 20 bases between. The CDR3 region has the DNA TGTGCCAGCAGCCCGTTTCTACCGGGACTGGGTAATTCACCCCTCCACTTT. This encodes CASSPFLPGLGNSPLHF.

This clonotype was seen at least ten times. The gene calls are TRBV27 and TRBJ2-1, with D perhaps TRBD1 (6 bases). CDR1 MNHEY and CDR2 SMNVEV come from the germline V gene (reference sequence). This CDR3 is 15 amino acids long. The V end was cut by 4 bases, the J end by 10 bases, with 20 bases between. CDR3 loop: CASSSGQWGLKEQFF. DNA of the CDR3: TGTGCCAGCAGTTCCGGACAGTGGGGGCTTAAAGAGCAGTTCTTC.

This clonotype was counted between two and nine times. It may be a read error: a sequence one base away is much more abundant. The chain uses TRBV20-1 and TRBJ2-7, with D possibly TRBD1 on 5 matching bases. Trimming took 5 bases from V and 0 from J, leaving 14 bases between them. The V gene's germline CDR1 is DFQATT and CDR2 SNEGSKA (reference sequence). This CDR3 comprises 14 residues. CDR3 in DNA: TGCAGTGCTCATAGGGGCAGGAGCTCCTACGAGCAGTACTTC. This encodes CSAHRGRSSYEQYF.

This clonotype was seen more than once but under ten times. The chain couples TRBV20-1 to TRBJ2-5; 8 bases map to TRBD2. The CDR3 is 15 residues long. The junction had 12 bases not matched to a gene; V was cut back by 4 bases and J by 5 bases. Germline V CDR1 and CDR2: DFQATT, SNEGSKA (reference sequence). This CDR3 is CSATPSGGPWETQYF. CDR3 DNA sequence: TGCAGTGCTACCCCTTCGGGAGGGCCCTGGGAGACCCAGTACTTC.

The gene calls are TRBV11-2 and TRBJ2-7, with 10 nucleotides matching TRBD2. Germline V gives CDR1 SGHAT, CDR2 FQNNGV. This CDR3 contains 15 residues. V dropped 5 bases and J dropped 2; count of bases not matched to a gene: 6. The CDR3 DNA follows: TGTGCCAGCAGCCTACTAGCGGGAAACCCCTACGAGCAGTACTTC. Residues: CASSLLAGNPYEQYF.

At least ten counts were recorded for this clonotype. This chain links TRBV2 with TRBJ2-1; D is possibly TRBD2 (5 bases). This CDR3 spans 17 amino acids. Germline loops: CDR1 SNHLY, CDR2 FYNNEI. V lost 4 bases, J lost 4 bases, and 20 bases lay in between. CDR3 protein: CASSGRGSGPRYNEQFF. As DNA, the CDR3 is TGTGCCAGCAGTGGTCGAGGGAGTGGCCCTAGATACAATGAGCAGTTCTTC.

There are many counts of this clonotype. V is TRBV27 and J is TRBJ1-5, with 9 bases that match TRBD1. The CDR3 contains 15 residues. The trim removed 4 bases at V and 5 bases at J, leaving 6 bases unmatched. Germline V gives CDR1 MNHEY, CDR2 SMNVEV (reference sequence). The CDR3 coding sequence is TGTGCCAGCAGTTCGACAGGGGGTCGGCATCAGCCCCAGCATTTT. It specifies CASSSTGGRHQPQHF.

This clonotype has just a few counts. This sequence joins TRBV9 and TRBJ2-1; 7 bases match TRBD2. The CDR3 contains 15 residues. Losses at the gene ends were 4 bases for V and 0 bases for J; bases not matched to a gene: 4. CDR1 is SGDLS and CDR2 is YYNGEE in the germline V gene. CDR3 sequence (DNA): TGTGCCAGCAGCACGCGGGGGAGCTCCTACAATGAGCAGTTCTTC. Translating it yields CASSTRGSSYNEQFF.

The table lists this clonotype with many counts. This chain connects TRBV28 to TRBJ2-1; TRBD1 matches 8 bases. The germline V gene has CDR1 MDHEN and CDR2 SYDVKM. J gave up 8 bases and V 5 bases, and 8 bases lay outside the gene matches. The CDR3 loop spans 14 amino acids. The CDR3 loop is CASSPVGQADEQFF. The CDR3 nucleotides read TGTGCCAGCAGTCCGGTGGGACAGGCGGATGAGCAGTTCTTC. Full variable domain (missing parts from reference TRBV28 and TRBJ2-1): DVKVTQSSRYLVKRTGEKVFLECVQDMDHENMFWYRQDPGLGLRLIYFSYDVKMKEKGDIPEGYSVSREKKERFSLILESASTNQTSMYLCASSPVGQADEQFFGPGTRLTVL.

J is TRBJ2-1 and V is TRBV28, with TRBD2 identical over 14 bases. Germline CDR1 MDHEN, CDR2 SYDVKM. This CDR3 has 15 residues. Trimming took 7 bases from V and 6 from J; bases not matched to a gene: 5. CDR3 protein: CASTAGTSGSNEQFF. CDR3 nucleotides: TGTGCCAGCACCGCCGGGACTAGCGGGAGCAATGAGCAGTTCTTC.

A word on this clonotype: This sequence may be a read error, since a much larger clone differs from it by one base. This chain uses TRBV7-9 with TRBJ1-4; tentatively, D is TRBD1 (6 bases). The CDR3 is 14 residues long. Per germline, CDR1 SEHNR and CDR2 FQNEAQ (reference sequence). V lost 4 bases and J 8 bases, leaving 14 bases between the germline ends. The CDR3 protein is CASSSDSWDEKLFF. For the CDR3, the DNA is TGTGCCAGCAGCTCGGACAGTTGGGACGAAAAACTGTTTTTT.

This clonotype was counted ten times or more. The chain couples TRBV7-3 to TRBJ2-1; no definite D call. The CDR3 loop spans 13 amino acids. Germline loops: CDR1 SGHTA, CDR2 FQGTGA. V was pared by 5 bases and J by 7 bases, with 12 bases between. The CDR3 DNA sequence: TGTGCCAGCAGCCCCGGTTCGGCTAATGAGCAGTTCTTC. It is translated as CASSPGSANEQFF.

This clonotype came up many times. The chain employs TRBV5-1 and TRBJ2-3; tentatively, D is TRBD1 or TRBD2 (6 bases each). The germline CDR1 and CDR2 sequences are SGHRS and YFSETQ. The CDR3 runs to 18 residues. The V gene lost 3 bases and the J gene lost 2 bases, with 22 bases spanning the gap. The CDR3 reads CASSSVGVTGRPTDTQYF. In DNA form, the CDR3 reads TGCGCCAGCAGCTCAGTGGGTGTCACAGGGAGGCCCACAGATACGCAGTATTTT.